Below, 19 T cell receptor beta chains from the same sample are listed, as sequenced in a study of T cells in Graves' hyperthyroidism and ophthalmopathy. Using RNA transcripts as the source, TCR beta CDR3 regions were amplified. With the HTBI primer set, the TCR CDR3 went through a first round of RT-PCR. TCRdb itself ran the multiplex PCR reads through MiXCR, one entry per CDR3 protein. Of under 600,000 distinct CDR3 sequences listed, 16% are singletons. Sequencing used blood. These receptors originate from a woman aged 40-49 years with Graves' ophthalmopathy.

This sequence joins TRBV28 and TRBJ1-4; D gene ambiguous. V lost 1 base and J 7 bases, leaving 25 bases between the germline ends. The CDR3 totals 19 residues. Germline CDR1 MDHEN, CDR2 SYDVKM. The CDR3, as DNA: TGTGCCAGCAGTTTATATCTCCCCGTACTAAGCAGGTGGGGTGAAAAACTGTTTTTT. Its protein product is CASSLYLPVLSRWGEKLFF.

This sequence joins TRBV7-8 and TRBJ1-2, with D uncertain. Per germline, CDR1 SGHVS and CDR2 FQNEAQ. This CDR3 has 18 amino acids. Trimming took 2 bases from V and 4 from J, leaving 23 bases between them. The CDR3 DNA follows: TGTGCCAGCAGCTTACGGACGGTCCGAATTAAGGGAAGCTATGGCTACACCTTC. Protein sequence: CASSLRTVRIKGSYGYTF.

Only a few counts were recorded for this clonotype. This chain links TRBV7-2 with TRBJ2-1; the D call may be TRBD1 or TRBD2 (5 bases each). V lost 5 bases, J lost 9 bases, and 23 bases lay in between. There are 16 residues in the CDR3. The germline V gene encodes CDR1 SGHTA and CDR2 FQGNSA. The CDR3 sequence: CASSLTPGPFSGEQFF. The CDR3 region has the DNA TGTGCCAGCAGCCTAACCCCGGGACCGTTCTCCGGTGAGCAGTTCTTC.

Many counts were recorded for this clonotype. V usage is TRBV3-1 and J usage is TRBJ1-4, with no clear D. Germline assignment: CDR1 LGHDT and CDR2 YNNKEL (reference sequence). This CDR3 is built from 15 residues. The ends were cut back, 3 bases at V and 8 bases at J, with 16 bases in the middle. The CDR3 bases are TGTGCCAGCAGCCAGGGCAGGACCGGTGGCGAAAAACTGTTTTTT. Residues: CASSQGRTGGEKLFF.

This clonotype was detected many times. The CDR3: CATLPGMNTEAFF. CDR3 coding DNA: TGTGCCACCCTACCAGGGATGAACACTGAAGCTTTCTTT. The chain recombines TRBV18 with TRBJ1-1; possible D gene TRBD1, 5 bases. CDR3 length: 13 amino acids. Germline loops: CDR1 KGHSH, CDR2 LQKENI. Trimming stripped 10 bases from V and 0 bases from J, with 12 bases between.

In its sample, this clonotype was seen a few times. This CDR3 is CASSVAGLSSYEQYF. DNA of the CDR3: TGTGCCAGCAGCGTAGCTGGACTATCCTCCTACGAGCAGTACTTC. The rearrangement uses TRBV9 and TRBJ2-7; a weak D match, TRBD2 (6 bases). Germline loops: CDR1 SGDLS, CDR2 YYNGEE. The CDR3 sequence is 15 residues long. The germline V and J ends were trimmed by 0 bases and 0 bases, with 10 bases remaining between them.

The sample holds a few counts of this clonotype. The V and J genes are TRBV5-1 and TRBJ1-2; possibly TRBD1 for D (5 bases). Trimming pared 0 bases from V and 8 bases from J, leaving 8 bases between. The CDR3 totals 12 residues. Germline values: CDR1 SGHRS, CDR2 YFSETQ. The CDR3 bases are TGCGCCAGCAGCTTGGGACAGAGAGGCTACACCTTC. It encodes CASSLGQRGYTF.

The sample holds many counts of this clonotype. The chain combines TRBV20-1 with TRBJ2-7; D is possibly TRBD1 or TRBD2 (7 bases each). V lost 4 bases and J lost 2, with 18 bases in between. CDR1 and CDR2 (germline): DFQATT, SNEGSKA (reference sequence). This CDR3 spans 15 amino acids. The CDR3 nucleotides read TGCAGTGCTACCGGGGGGACAGCTTTACCCTACGAGCAGTACTTC. Translated: CSATGGTALPYEQYF.

The table lists this clonotype with many counts. The chain recombines TRBV5-1 with TRBJ1-1; no clear D gene. Germline V CDR1 and CDR2: SGHRS, YFSETQ. Trimming shortened V by 5 bases and J by 3 bases, and 11 bases separated the two germline ends. The CDR3 consists of 13 residues. The CDR3: CASRERRDTEAFF. The DNA for the CDR3 is TGCGCCAGCAGAGAAAGAAGGGACACTGAAGCTTTCTTT.

The rearrangement joins TRBV27 to TRBJ1-1; weak D call: TRBD1 (6 bases). Trimming removed 6 bases at V and 1 base at J, with 15 bases between. Germline V lookup: CDR1 MNHEY, CDR2 SMNVEV (reference sequence). This CDR3 is built from 15 residues. CDR3 in DNA: TGTGCCAGCAGGGGGGCCGGGGGTGGGAACACTGAAGCTTTCTTT. Protein product: CASRGAGGGNTEAFF.

This clonotype was seen at least ten times. This chain connects TRBV5-1 to TRBJ2-3; either TRBD1 or TRBD2 may fit D (5 bases each). Germline CDR1 and CDR2: SGHRS and YFSETQ. Between the trimmed V and J ends, which lost 0 bases and 2 bases, there was a span of 10 bases. The CDR3 contains 15 residues. The CDR3 DNA is TGCGCCAGCAGCTTGGCGGGACCGAACACAGATACGCAGTATTTT. It codes for CASSLAGPNTDTQYF. Full variable domain (outside the CDR3, taken from reference TRBV5-1 and TRBJ2-3): KAGVTQTPRYLIKTRGQQVTLSCSPISGHRSVSWYQQTPGQGLQFLFEYFSETQRNKGNFPGRFSGRQFSNSRSEMNVSTLELGDSALYLCASSLAGPNTDTQYFGPGTRLTVL.

To note about this clonotype: Being one base from a much bigger clone, this may be a read error. This chain uses TRBV28 with TRBJ2-7, with D possibly TRBD2 on 6 matching bases. With 6 bases removed from V and 2 bases from J, the gap between germline ends came to 17 bases. Germline V gene lookup returns CDR1 MDHEN and CDR2 SYDVKM. This CDR3 is 15 amino acids long. CDR3 sequence reads: CASSPGISGAYEQYF. As DNA, the CDR3 is TGTGCCAGCAGCCCTGGGATTAGCGGAGCCTACGAGCAGTACTTC. Together with reference TRBV28 and TRBJ2-7, the CDR3 gives the full variable domain: DVKVTQSSRYLVKRTGEKVFLECVQDMDHENMFWYRQDPGLGLRLIYFSYDVKMKEKGDIPEGYSVSREKKERFSLILESASTNQTSMYLCASSPGISGAYEQYFGPGTRLTVT.

This clonotype showed up many times. This chain uses TRBV6-6 with TRBJ2-7; D is perhaps TRBD1 (6 bases). CDR1 is MNHNY and CDR2 is SVGAGI in the germline V gene (reference sequence). The CDR3 is 14 residues long. V lost 2 bases and J lost 3, with 11 bases in between. CDR3 residues: CASSYLDRVYEQYF. CDR3 DNA sequence: TGTGCCAGCAGTTACCTGGACAGAGTCTACGAGCAGTACTTC.

This clonotype was detected only a few times. The rearrangement uses TRBV6-6 and TRBJ2-7; D not resolved. CDR1 and CDR2 (germline): MNHNY, SVGAGI (reference sequence). Trimming stripped 0 bases from V and 1 base from J, with 19 bases between. This CDR3 is built from 18 residues. CDR3 protein: CASSYSGAGAADSYEQYF. The CDR3 DNA reads as TGTGCCAGCAGTTACTCGGGTGCTGGAGCAGCAGATTCCTACGAGCAGTACTTC.

The chain employs TRBV9 and TRBJ1-6, with 8 bases aligning to TRBD1. The CDR3 contains 15 residues. Trimming removed 3 bases from V and 7 bases from J; junction bases left unmatched: 6. Per the germline V gene, CDR1 is SGDLS and CDR2 is YYNGEE. The CDR3 bases are TGTGCCAGCAGCGACGGACAGGGTTCGAATTCACCCCTCCACTTT. This encodes CASSDGQGSNSPLHF.

The chain combines TRBV5-4 with TRBJ2-1; D is perhaps TRBD1 (5 bases). Germline V gene lookup returns CDR1 SGHNT and CDR2 YYREEE (reference sequence). The CDR3 length is 13 residues. With 4 bases removed from V and 11 bases from J, the gap between germline ends came to 16 bases. In DNA form, the CDR3 reads TGTGCCAGCAGCCTCCCCGGTGGGGCCAAGCAGTTCTTC. As protein: CASSLPGGAKQFF.

The table lists this clonotype with a few counts. The chain couples TRBV5-1 to TRBJ2-7, with 12 positions matching TRBD2. CDR1 and CDR2 (germline): SGHRS, YFSETQ. This CDR3 region has 17 residues. Trimming removed 0 bases from V and 5 bases from J; junction bases left unmatched: 9. The CDR3 sequence: CASSLDLAGGPRNEQYF. CDR3 nucleotide sequence: TGCGCCAGCAGCTTGGACCTAGCGGGAGGGCCGAGAAACGAGCAGTACTTC.

The chain carries TRBV7-6 and TRBJ1-2; TRBD1 agrees at 9 bases. With 4 bases clipped from V and 3 bases from J, the junction kept 6 bases outside the gene matches. The length of the CDR3 is 15 residues. CDR1 and CDR2 (germline): SGHVS, FNYEAQ. CDR3 in DNA: TGTGCCAGCAGCTCCCGGGACAGGGATTACTATGGCTACACCTTC. Residues: CASSSRDRDYYGYTF.

This clonotype was found many times. J is TRBJ1-3 and V is TRBV3-1; D might be TRBD1 (6 bases). Germline V gene lookup returns CDR1 LGHDT and CDR2 YNNKEL (reference sequence). Trimming took 3 bases from V and 1 from J, leaving 10 bases between them. The CDR3 has 15 amino acids. CDR3 in amino acids: CASSQRTVSGNTIYF. The CDR3 bases are TGTGCCAGCAGCCAGAGGACAGTTTCTGGAAACACCATATATTTT. The whole variable domain, filled in from reference TRBV3-1 and TRBJ1-3, reads DTAVSQTPKYLVTQMGNDKSIKCEQNLGHDTMYWYKQDSKKFLKIMFSYNNKELIINETVPNRFSPKSPDKAHLNLHINSLELGDSAVYFCASSQRTVSGNTIYFGEGSWLTVV.